Given below is one TCR beta chain in context. This sample stems from a study of regulatory T cells in long-lasting Graves disease. Whole-study context: Persistent cases took antithyroid drugs over 5 years and stayed TSH receptor antibody positive.

The J segment lost 3 bases and the V segment lost 5 bases, leaving 10 bases of the junction unmatched. CDR1 MDHEN and CDR2 SYDVKM come from the germline V gene. The CDR3 runs 16 residues. Time point reported: persistent/refractory GD, antithyroid drugs over 5 years with positive TRAb. The authors made the TCR library using RNA they extracted from PBMCs. Researchers made TCR beta libraries by using iRepertoire HTBI primers and running Arm-PCR on CDR3 regions. TCRdb analysed the multiplex PCR reads with MiXCR anew, one entry per CDR3 protein. Among about 470,000 distinct CDR3 sequences listed, roughly 21% were seen once.

The gene calls are TRBV28 and TRBJ2-5, with TRBD2 identical over 9 bases. This receptor was identified in a female donor with Graves disease. Sequenced material: peripheral blood mononuclear cells (PBMCs), taken when the disease was refractory, from a patient treated with antithyroid drugs. DNA of the CDR3: TGTGCCAGCAGTCCCCCAGGGAGCGGGGGGAAAGAGACCCAGTACTTC. It is translated as CASSPPGSGGKETQYF.